The present T cell receptor (beta chain) was sequenced within a study of naive and memory T cell subsets. Two oligonucleotides, mixed equimolar, formed the beta constant-region primer covering TRBC1 and TRBC2. A 12-nucleotide UMI and the SP2 primer were added to the cDNA 3' end by oligonucleotide ligation. Via MiXCR, TCRdb re-called the UMI-ligation and nested PCR reads, giving one row per CDR3 protein. The data show 37,000 or so distinct CDR3 sequences, 13% seen once. V was shortened by 6 bases and J by 4 bases, with 16 bases between the two germline ends. The CDR3 is 14 residues long. This clonotype turned up a few times. Antigen: not known. CD4 T cells were positively selected, then CD8 T cells from the CD4-negative fraction. Cells stained for CD3, CD4, CD8, CD45RA, CD27 and viability were sorted into four CD45RA/CD27 subsets. Study findings and constraints: From naive to CM, EM and EMRA, diversity decreased and Gini increased.

The chain has TRBV12-3 or TRBV12-4 and TRBJ2-7, with D possibly being TRBD2 (6 bases). This TCR derives from a human donor in good health. Source material: effector memory CD4+ T cells from blood. Subset indicated: effector memory, CD45RA- CD27-. The CDR3 nucleotides are TGTGCCAGCAGGAAACTAGCTGCCGGATACGAGCAGTACTTC. Translation: CASRKLAAGYEQYF.